One and the same sample provided the 32 T cell receptor beta chains below, sequenced in a study of blood T cells in healthy people across ages. The authors ran a second PCR of about 6 to 11 cycles using a sample-barcoded 5' primer and a J-beta primer mix. TCRdb reanalysed the 5' RACE reads using MiXCR and keeps one entry per CDR3 protein. The repertoire holds roughly 800,000 distinct CDR3 sequences, with 55% to 70% as singletons. The sample was blood. Receptor source: a man aged 25 to 40 in good health.

A few counts support this clonotype. The genes are TRBV6-5 and TRBJ2-6; no reliable D call. The ends were cut back, 5 bases at V and 0 bases at J, with 11 bases in the middle. Germline V lookup: CDR1 MNHEY, CDR2 SVGAGI. This CDR3 spans 16 amino acids. Here the CDR3 DNA reads TGTGCCAGCAGTCCTACCGCCTACTCTGGGGCCAACGTCCTGACTTTC. It encodes CASSPTAYSGANVLTF.

The rearrangement links TRBV3-1 to TRBJ2-5; the D gene is possibly TRBD1 (6 bases). The J call may be faulty, since TRBJ2-7 better matches the DNA end. CDR1 and CDR2 from the germline V gene are LGHDT and YNNKEL (reference sequence). The CDR3 has 13 amino acids. CDR3 coding DNA: TGTGCCAGCAGCCTCAACAGGGACCACGAGCAGTACTTC. Amino acids: CASSLNRDHEQYF.

V usage is TRBV7-2 and J usage is TRBJ2-1, with 7 bases lining up with TRBD1. The CDR3 contains 15 residues. Germline V gene sequence: CDR1 SGHTA, CDR2 FQGNSA. The ends lost 3 bases at V and 5 bases at J; junction bases unmatched: 7. The DNA of the CDR3 is TGTGCCAGCAGCTTCCAGACAGGGACAAACAATGAGCAGTTCTTC. It specifies CASSFQTGTNNEQFF.

This clonotype has more than one count but fewer than ten. This chain uses TRBV7-8 with TRBJ2-1; unclear D gene. This CDR3 is 14 amino acids long. CDR1 SGHVS and CDR2 FQNEAQ come from the germline V gene. V was trimmed by 2 bases and J by 6 bases, leaving 11 bases between them. This CDR3 is CASSLSRLINEQFF. Here the CDR3 DNA reads TGTGCCAGCAGCTTAAGTCGGCTAATCAATGAGCAGTTCTTC.

The chain joins TRBV20-1 to TRBJ2-1, with 7 positions matching TRBD2. Germline values: CDR1 DFQATT, CDR2 SNEGSKA (reference sequence). CDR3 length: 11 residues. CDR3 bases: TGCAGACCGAGGGGAGGGGATGAGCAGTTCTTC. Protein: CRPRGGDEQFF.

The CDR3 nucleotides are TGTGCCAGCAGTCTCAAGGGTTTTTATAGCAATCAGCCCCAGCATTTT. It translates to CASSLKGFYSNQPQHF. This chain connects TRBV12-3 or TRBV12-4 to TRBJ1-5; no definite D call. With 5 bases removed from V and 0 bases from J, the gap between germline ends came to 14 bases. There are 16 residues in the CDR3.

Details on this clonotype: A read error may be the cause here, since a much bigger clone is one base away. The chain is built from TRBV7-2 and TRBJ1-6; unclear D gene. Germline CDR1 is SGHTA and CDR2 is FQGNSA. This CDR3 has 14 residues. The CDR3 DNA follows: TGTGCCAGCAGCCAGGAGGCCCAGGATTCACCCCCCCACTTT. As protein: CASSQEAQDSPPHF.

The V and J genes are TRBV25-1 and TRBJ2-7; no clear D gene. Trimming shortened V by 7 bases and J by 4 bases, and 17 bases separated the two germline ends. The CDR3 runs to 14 residues. The germline gives CDR1 MGHDK, CDR2 SYGVNS. The CDR3 sequence is CASTPGSPKYEQYF. Here the CDR3 DNA reads TGTGCCAGCACCCCAGGATCTCCCAAATACGAGCAGTACTTC.

The chain combines TRBV6-5 with TRBJ1-6; 9 bases fit TRBD1. V lost 5 bases and J lost 6; bases outside the gene matches: 8. The CDR3 runs 16 residues. Germline lookup yields CDR1 MNHEY and CDR2 SVGAGI. The CDR3 DNA follows: TGTGCCAGCAGTATTATCCGGGACAGGGTTAATTCACCCCTCCACTTT. Protein product: CASSIIRDRVNSPLHF.

This rearrangement joins TRBV7-2 to TRBJ1-2, with 7 positions matching TRBD1. With V trimmed by 3 bases and J by 5 bases, 9 bases remained unmatched. The CDR3 loop spans 15 amino acids. Germline CDR1 and CDR2: SGHTA and FQGNSA. CDR3 protein: CASSFGPGQKYGYTF. In DNA form, the CDR3 reads TGTGCCAGCAGCTTCGGTCCGGGACAGAAATATGGCTACACCTTC.

This clonotype was found a few times. This rearrangement joins TRBV27 to TRBJ2-7; 13 positions agree with TRBD2. Germline values: CDR1 MNHEY, CDR2 SMNVEV (reference sequence). The CDR3 totals 15 residues. Losses at the gene ends were 7 bases for V and 5 bases for J; bases not matched to a gene: 8. CDR3 amino acids: CASTPLAGGPHEQYF. The CDR3 nucleotides are TGTGCCAGCACCCCACTAGCGGGAGGGCCGCACGAGCAGTACTTC.

J is TRBJ2-4 and V is TRBV5-5; 8 bases agree with TRBD1. The assigned J gene may be wrong: the sequence end matches TRBJ2-5 better. The CDR3 runs 15 residues. Germline V gives CDR1 SGHKS, CDR2 YYEKEE (reference sequence). CDR3 DNA: TGTGCCAGCAGCTCACTACAGGGGGTTCGAGAGACCCAGTACTTC. Amino acids: CASSSLQGVRETQYF.

The chain combines TRBV12-3 or TRBV12-4 with TRBJ1-2; D ambiguous. The CDR3 sequence is 16 residues long. V lost 5 bases and J 4 bases, leaving 20 bases between the germline ends. Here the CDR3 reads CASSPSARSGFYGYTF. The CDR3, as DNA: TGTGCCAGCAGTCCAAGCGCCCGGTCGGGGTTCTATGGCTACACCTTC.

On this clonotype: One end of the junction does not line up with germline, which may come from a read error. The chain recombines TRBV7-9 with TRBJ2-1; 8 bases align to TRBD1. The J call may not be correct, given that the DNA end is closer to TRBJ2-7. The CDR3 sequence is 16 residues long. Germline V CDR1 and CDR2: SEHNR, FQNEAQ (reference sequence). The CDR3 coding sequence is TGTGCCGGCAGCTTCGTAGGGACAGGCTCCTATAATGAGCAGTACTTC. Translating it yields CAGSFVGTGSYNEQYF.

This clonotype was observed a few times. V gene TRBV6-5 combines with J gene TRBJ2-1; TRBD1 agrees at 11 bases. From germline, CDR1 is MNHEY and CDR2 SVGAGI. The CDR3 loop spans 16 amino acids. Trimming removed 2 bases from V and 8 bases from J; junction bases left unmatched: 8. DNA of the CDR3: TGTGCCAGCAGTTACGGAGGACAGGGGGCTAAATATGAGCAGTTCTTC. This codes for CASSYGGQGAKYEQFF.

This sequence joins TRBV6-6 and TRBJ2-7; D could derive from TRBD1 or TRBD2 (5 bases each). The CDR3 loop spans 15 amino acids. The germline gives CDR1 MNHNY, CDR2 SVGAGI (reference sequence). The V end was cut by 2 bases, the J end by 4 bases, with 15 bases between. CDR3 protein: CASSYGTARGYEQYF. DNA of the CDR3: TGTGCCAGCAGTTACGGGACGGCCCGTGGGTACGAGCAGTACTTC.

A word on this clonotype: A much larger clone differs from this one at a single base, so this may be a read error. The J gene is TRBJ2-5, the V gene TRBV27; the match to TRBD1 covers 11 bases. The DNA end lines up better with TRBJ2-7; the J call may be wrong. CDR3 length equals 16 residues. CDR1 and CDR2 (germline): MNHEY, SMNVEV (reference sequence). CDR3: CASNRTGGVKNHEQYF. The CDR3 coding sequence is TGTGCCAGTAATAGGACAGGGGGCGTTAAAAACCACGAGCAGTACTTC.

In this sample, this clonotype turned up many times. This sequence joins TRBV20-1 and TRBJ2-3, with 8 bases identical to TRBD2. The germline V gene has CDR1 DFQATT and CDR2 SNEGSKA (reference sequence). The ends lost 5 bases at V and 0 bases at J; junction bases unmatched: 7. CDR3 size: 15 residues. This CDR3 reads CSAPFSGVSTDTQYF. The CDR3 DNA follows: TGCAGTGCTCCTTTTAGCGGGGTTAGCACAGATACGCAGTATTTT.

The chain uses TRBV7-2 and TRBJ1-2; TRBD1 might be the D (6 bases). The CDR3 has 13 amino acids. V was trimmed by 8 bases and J by 2 bases, leaving 12 bases between them. Germline CDR1 and CDR2: SGHTA and FQGNSA. The CDR3, as DNA: TGTGCCAGCCTTCCTACAGGGAACTATGGCTACACCTTC. This codes for CASLPTGNYGYTF.

The chain carries TRBV11-1 and TRBJ2-1, with TRBD2 identical over 9 bases. The CDR3 is 14 residues long. CDR1 is SGHAT and CDR2 is FQDESV in the germline V gene (reference sequence). V lost 7 bases to trimming and J lost 4 bases; unmatched junction nucleotides: 5. The CDR3 loop reads CASNTGLAYNEQFF. CDR3 bases: TGTGCCAGCAACACGGGACTAGCATACAATGAGCAGTTCTTC.

This clonotype has more than one count but fewer than ten. CDR3 DNA sequence: TGCAGCGCCCTTAGCGGGGGGGATGAGCAGTTCTTC. Its protein product is CSALSGGDEQFF. The V call is TRBV29-1, the J call TRBJ2-1; TRBD2 aligns across 11 bases. V was clipped by 7 bases and J by 8 bases; unmatched bases: 4. CDR1 is SQVTM, CDR2 ANQGSEA, per germline. The CDR3 consists of 12 residues.

The chain couples TRBV12-3 or TRBV12-4 to TRBJ1-1; D not certain. Trimming took off 3 bases at V and 7 bases at J, with 21 bases between the two ends. The CDR3 contains 16 residues. CDR3 in amino acids: CASSFGVGRQHGEAFF. The CDR3 DNA reads as TGTGCCAGCAGTTTTGGTGTTGGCCGTCAGCATGGTGAAGCTTTCTTT.

This clonotype is a singleton in its sample. The genes are TRBV29-1 and TRBJ2-2; the match to TRBD1 covers 7 bases. This CDR3 region has 14 residues. V trimming: 7 bases; J trimming: 0 bases; junction bases outside the gene matches: 5. Per germline, CDR1 SQVTM and CDR2 ANQGSEA. The DNA of the CDR3 is TGCAGCGGACGACAGGGCACGAACACCGGGGAGCTGTTTTTT. Residues: CSGRQGTNTGELFF.

The gene calls are TRBV7-9 and TRBJ1-2, with 8 bases lining up with TRBD1. This CDR3 region has 13 residues. CDR1 and CDR2 from the germline V gene are SEHNR and FQNEAQ (reference sequence). With 6 bases clipped from V and 8 bases from J, the junction kept 8 bases outside the gene matches. CDR3: CASRRAGGIGYTF. The CDR3 nucleotides are TGTGCCAGCAGGAGGGCAGGGGGCATAGGCTACACCTTC. The variable domain in full, with the rest retrieved from reference TRBV7-9 and TRBJ1-2, is DTGVSQNPRHKITKRGQNVTFRCDPISEHNRLYWYRQTLGQGPEFLTYFQNEAQLEKSRLLSDRFSAERPKGSFSTLEIQRTEQGDSAMYLCASRRAGGIGYTFGSGTRLTVV.

The V call is TRBV12-3 or TRBV12-4, the J call TRBJ2-3, with 7 bases that match TRBD1. The CDR3 length is 15 residues. Trimming took 7 bases from V and 4 from J; bases not matched to a gene: 11. For the CDR3, the DNA is TGTGCCAGCACCCGGGACAGTTTGTTCCCAGATACGCAGTATTTT. This encodes CASTRDSLFPDTQYF.

The genes are TRBV7-3 and TRBJ2-3, with D unresolved. Trimming shortened V by 0 bases and J by 11 bases, and 15 bases separated the two germline ends. The CDR3 spans 14 residues. Germline V gene data show CDR1 as SGHTA and CDR2 as FQGTGA. In DNA, the CDR3 is TGTGCCAGCAGCTTAACGATAGGCGAGAGCATGCAGTATTTT. It is translated as CASSLTIGESMQYF.

This clonotype was observed at least ten times. The rearrangement uses TRBV4-2 and TRBJ2-5, with D perhaps given as TRBD1 or TRBD2 (6 bases each). Deletions cut 4 bases from V and 2 bases from J, with 14 bases between. This CDR3 comprises 15 residues. Germline CDR1 reads LGHNA; CDR2 reads YNFKEQ. The CDR3 sequence is CASSPGEDRQETQYF. CDR3 DNA: TGTGCCAGCAGCCCGGGGGAAGACAGGCAAGAGACCCAGTACTTC.

The V and J genes are TRBV20-1 and TRBJ2-7, with D possibly matching TRBD2 (6 bases). The V gene lost 4 bases and the J gene lost 5 bases, with 18 bases spanning the gap. The germline CDR1 and CDR2 sequences are DFQATT and SNEGSKA (reference sequence). The CDR3 length is 14 residues. The CDR3 DNA follows: TGCAGTGCTAACAGGCCGGGACTCGACAACGAGCAGTACTTC. This gives the protein CSANRPGLDNEQYF.

The chain has TRBV7-3 and TRBJ2-3; 8 positions match TRBD1. Germline V lookup: CDR1 SGHTA, CDR2 FQGTGA. V lost 2 bases and J lost 0; bases outside the gene matches: 4. CDR3 length: 16 amino acids. The CDR3 sequence is CASSLGGTGSTDTQYF. In nucleotides, the CDR3 is TGTGCCAGCAGCTTAGGGGGGACAGGAAGCACAGATACGCAGTATTTT. Drawing the rest from reference TRBV7-3 and TRBJ2-3, the complete variable domain is GAGVSQTPSNKVTEKGKYVELRCDPISGHTALYWYRQSLGQGPEFLIYFQGTGAADDSGLPNDRFFAVRPEGSVSTLKIQRTERGDSAVYLCASSLGGTGSTDTQYFGPGTRLTVL.

This chain joins TRBV5-6 and TRBJ2-7; D is possibly TRBD2 (5 bases). The CDR3 spans 13 residues. Germline assignment: CDR1 SGHDT and CDR2 YYEEEE. V dropped 2 bases and J dropped 6 bases, with 12 bases sitting between them. The CDR3 spells CASSFGTSREQYF. CDR3 nucleotides: TGTGCCAGCAGCTTCGGTACTAGTCGCGAGCAGTACTTC.

The J gene is TRBJ1-6, the V gene TRBV9; D is possibly TRBD1 (5 bases). V shed 4 bases and J shed 12 bases, with 23 bases lying between them. The CDR3 loop spans 16 amino acids. Germline loops: CDR1 SGDLS, CDR2 YYNGEE. The chain's CDR3 is CASSPTWGQEFEPLHF. The CDR3 region has the DNA TGTGCCAGCAGCCCTACATGGGGCCAAGAATTCGAACCCCTCCACTTT.

V gene TRBV10-3 combines with J gene TRBJ2-7, with D possibly matching TRBD1 (6 bases). The CDR3 runs 14 residues. CDR1 and CDR2 from the germline V gene are ENHRY and SYGVKD. Trimming cost V 1 base and J 0 bases, with 7 bases left between them. The CDR3 here is CAISEWDNSYEQYF. CDR3 in DNA: TGTGCCATCAGTGAGTGGGACAACTCCTACGAGCAGTACTTC.